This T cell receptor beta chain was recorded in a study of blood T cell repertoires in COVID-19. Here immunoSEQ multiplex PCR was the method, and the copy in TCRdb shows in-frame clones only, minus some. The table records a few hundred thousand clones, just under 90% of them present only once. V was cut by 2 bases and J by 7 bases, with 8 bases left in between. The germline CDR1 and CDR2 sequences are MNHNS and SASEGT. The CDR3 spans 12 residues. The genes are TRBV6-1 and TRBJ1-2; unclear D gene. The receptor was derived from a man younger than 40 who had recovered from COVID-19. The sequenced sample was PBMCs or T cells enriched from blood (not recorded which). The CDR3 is CASSEQIGGYTF. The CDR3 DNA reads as TGTGCCAGCAGTGAACAAATCGGTGGCTACACCTTC.